This T cell receptor beta chain was found in a study of blood T cell repertoires in COVID-19. From germline, CDR1 is SGHVS and CDR2 FQNEAQ. Trimming shortened V by 5 bases and J by 7 bases, and 17 bases separated the two germline ends. The CDR3 extends over 14 amino acids. This clone turned up a few times. In the original workflow: Estimation of nucleated cell counts was performed using reference gene primer amplification. Here immunoSEQ multiplex PCR was the method, and the copy in TCRdb shows in-frame clones only, minus some. V and J calls and clone size follow that table, whereas D and trimming were derived from the DNA. The table includes about 160,000 clones, 70% to 80% detected once.

The chain employs TRBV7-8 and TRBJ1-1, with a tentative D call TRBD1 (5 bases). Sample: peripheral blood. The TCR originated in a man in his sixties with acute or convalescent COVID-19. The DNA of the CDR3 is TGTGCCAGCAGCCCCCGACGGACGGGGGGTGAAGCTTTCTTT. Encoded protein: CASSPRRTGGEAFF. Supplemented by reference TRBV7-8 and TRBJ1-1, the full variable domain reads GAGVSQSPRYKVAKRGQDVALRCDPISGHVSLFWYQQALGQGPEFLTYFQNEAQLDKSGLPSDRFFAERPEGSVSTLKIQRTQQEDSAVYLCASSPRRTGGEAFFGQGTRLTVV.